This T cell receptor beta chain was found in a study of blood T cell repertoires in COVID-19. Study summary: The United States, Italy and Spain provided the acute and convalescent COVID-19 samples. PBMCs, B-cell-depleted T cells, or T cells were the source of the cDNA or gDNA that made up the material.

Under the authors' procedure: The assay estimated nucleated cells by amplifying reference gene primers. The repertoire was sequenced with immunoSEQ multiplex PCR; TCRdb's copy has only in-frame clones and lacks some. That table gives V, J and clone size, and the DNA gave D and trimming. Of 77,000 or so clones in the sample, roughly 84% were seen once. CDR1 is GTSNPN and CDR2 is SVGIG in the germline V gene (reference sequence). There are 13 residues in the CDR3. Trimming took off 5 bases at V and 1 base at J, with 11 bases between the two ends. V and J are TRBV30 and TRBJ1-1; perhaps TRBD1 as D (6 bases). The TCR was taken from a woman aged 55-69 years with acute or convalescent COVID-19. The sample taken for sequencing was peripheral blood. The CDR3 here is CAWGGQPNTEAFF. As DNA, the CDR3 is TGTGCCTGGGGTGGACAGCCGAACACTGAAGCTTTCTTT. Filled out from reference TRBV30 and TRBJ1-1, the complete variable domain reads SQTIHQWPATLVQPVGSPLSLECTVEGTSNPNLYWYRQAAGRGLQLLFYSVGIGQISSEVPQNLSASRPQDRQFILSSKKLLLSDSGFYLCAWGGQPNTEAFFGQGTRLTVV.